What follows is one T cell receptor beta chain and its context. Its antigen is still unknown. CD45RO negativity and positive selection for CCR7 defined naive CD8 cells, a population that excluded terminally differentiated effector memory CD45RA+ cells. The data stem from a study of shared clonotypes between healthy human individuals. Sequencing used immunoSEQ multiplex PCR; TCRdb keeps in-frame clones, though not all of them. The data hold around 650,000 clones, with about 96% observed a single time. Per the germline V gene, CDR1 is SGHRS and CDR2 is YFSETQ. V trimming: 5 bases; J trimming: 5 bases; junction bases outside the gene matches: 10. This CDR3 region has 17 residues. Study-wide results and caveats: Naive subsets tended to show greater estimated richness than memory subsets.

The source material was naive CD8+ T cells sorted from blood. The genes are TRBV5-1 and TRBJ2-2, with 12 bases lining up with TRBD2. The TCR sequence derives from a woman aged 25 to 39 in good health. This chain's CDR3 is CASSLGLAGRGTGELFF. Here the CDR3 DNA reads TGCGCCAGCAGTCTTGGACTAGCGGGACGAGGGACCGGGGAGCTGTTTTTT.